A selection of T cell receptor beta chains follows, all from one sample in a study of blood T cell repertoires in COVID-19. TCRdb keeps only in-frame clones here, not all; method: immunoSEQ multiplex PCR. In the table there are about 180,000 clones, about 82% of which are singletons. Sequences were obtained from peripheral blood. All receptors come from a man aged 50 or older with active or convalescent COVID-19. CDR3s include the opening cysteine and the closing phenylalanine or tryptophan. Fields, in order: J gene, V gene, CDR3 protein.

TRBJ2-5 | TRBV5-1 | CASLGTFQETQYF
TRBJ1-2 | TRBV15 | CATSRGEGGHEGYTF
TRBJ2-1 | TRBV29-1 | CSVISGGVGEQFF
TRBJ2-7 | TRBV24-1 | CATSEPHGAGGLGEQYF
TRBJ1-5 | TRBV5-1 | CASSSTGTGNQPQHF
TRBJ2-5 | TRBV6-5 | CASSIGLEDTQYF
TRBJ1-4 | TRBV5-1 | CASSLEVAGEKLFF
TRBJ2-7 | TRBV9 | CASSVAIAGGYEQYF
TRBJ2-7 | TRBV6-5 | CASSPPGQGAGEQYF
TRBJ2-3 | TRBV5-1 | CASSLELTDRTDTQYF
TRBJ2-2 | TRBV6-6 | CASSTPLERGELFF
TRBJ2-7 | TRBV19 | CASSMAHGLAGQYEQYF
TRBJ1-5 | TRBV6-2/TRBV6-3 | CASSYLQGEINQPQHF
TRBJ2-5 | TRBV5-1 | CASSLDRGARETQYF
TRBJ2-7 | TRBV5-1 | CASSWGLAGYEQYF
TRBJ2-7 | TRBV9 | CASSVDGGNSDEQYF